This T cell receptor (beta chain) emerged from a study of CD8+CD57+ T cells in acquired aplastic anemia. About the study: Sorted cells (CD4+ and CD8+) yielded DNA amounts that averaged approximately 3.2 ug.

Profiles of TCR beta VDJ and CDR3 were generated from a genomic DNA template. Using its own MiXCR run on the reads, TCRdb lists one record per CDR3 protein. The sample records some 120,000 distinct CDR3 sequences, around 48% being singletons. To note about this clonotype: Its antigen is not identified.

The CDR3 is 17 amino acids. The germline V gene encodes CDR1 SGHRS and CDR2 YFSETQ. V dropped 2 bases and J dropped 4 bases, with 21 bases sitting between them. Findings and limits, study-wide: Patients and controls were found to share over 25 CD8+ CDR3 sequences.

This receptor was identified in a human donor in good health, serving as a control. The sample was sorted CD4+, CD8+, or CD8+CD57+ T cells (not recorded which) from PBMCs. This sequence joins TRBV5-1 and TRBJ1-1; D call uncertain. This CDR3 reads CASSFFPLGVESTEAFF. CDR3 in DNA: TGCGCCAGCAGCTTTTTTCCACTAGGAGTCGAGAGCACTGAAGCTTTCTTT.